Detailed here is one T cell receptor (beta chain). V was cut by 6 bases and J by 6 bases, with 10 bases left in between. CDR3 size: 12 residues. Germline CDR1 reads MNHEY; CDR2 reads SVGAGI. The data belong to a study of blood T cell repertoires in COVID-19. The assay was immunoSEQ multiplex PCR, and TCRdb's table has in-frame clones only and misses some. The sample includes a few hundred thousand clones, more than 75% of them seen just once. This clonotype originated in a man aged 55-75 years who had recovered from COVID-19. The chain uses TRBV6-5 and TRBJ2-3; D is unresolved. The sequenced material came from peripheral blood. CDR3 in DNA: TGTGCCAGCAGGAACGTGGCCGATACGCAGTATTTT. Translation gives CASRNVADTQYF.